The 9 T cell receptor beta chains presented below share a single source sample, sequenced in a study of cytomegalovirus exposure and HLA in healthy donors. PCR was performed using 60 Vbeta and 13 Jbeta primers. Using immunoSEQ multiplex PCR, the repertoire was profiled, and TCRdb retains in-frame clones only, with some absent. The profile covers 60,000 to 75,000 clones, with approximately 92% appearing a single time and 12% taken by the ten largest. Sequences were obtained from PBMCs. These receptors were obtained from a woman in her thirties in good health and CMV-seropositive.

Details on this clone: One end of the junction is discordant with germline, which a read error may explain. This chain uses TRBV27 with TRBJ1-4; D is possibly TRBD1 (5 bases). CDR1 and CDR2 (germline): MNHEY, SMNVEV (reference sequence). The CDR3 consists of 14 residues. The CDR3 here is CASRLGRLNEKLFF. In nucleotides, the CDR3 is TGTGCCAGCCGTTTGGGGCGGCTTAATGAAAAACTGTTTTTT.

The chain couples TRBV4-1 to TRBJ2-1, with TRBD2 as a possible D gene (6 bases). Trimming shortened V by 3 bases and J by 6 bases, and 12 bases separated the two germline ends. CDR1 is MGHRA and CDR2 is YSYEKL in the germline V gene. The CDR3 is 14 amino acids. The CDR3: CASSQSQAGNEQFF. CDR3 bases: TGCGCCAGCAGCCAGTCTCAAGCGGGCAATGAGCAGTTCTTC.

The chain couples TRBV27 to TRBJ2-5; tentative D call: TRBD1 (5 bases). CDR1 is MNHEY and CDR2 is SMNVEV in the germline V gene (reference sequence). The germline V and J ends were trimmed by 4 bases and 5 bases, with 14 bases remaining between them. The CDR3 consists of 14 residues. Here the CDR3 reads CASSYSGPGETQYF. The CDR3 DNA sequence: TGTGCCAGCAGTTATTCAGGGCCAGGGGAGACCCAGTACTTC.

The chain employs TRBV5-1 and TRBJ2-6; TRBD1 matches at 8 bases. The V gene end was trimmed by 4 bases and the J gene end by 2 bases; junction bases not matched to a gene: 2. The length of the CDR3 is 15 residues. From germline, CDR1 is SGHRS and CDR2 YFSETQ. CDR3 sequence reads: CASSPDRAGANVLTF. CDR3 bases: TGCGCCAGCAGCCCGGACAGGGCTGGGGCCAACGTCCTGACTTTC. The variable domain in full, completed from reference TRBV5-1 and TRBJ2-6, reads KAGVTQTPRYLIKTRGQQVTLSCSPISGHRSVSWYQQTPGQGLQFLFEYFSETQRNKGNFPGRFSGRQFSNSRSEMNVSTLELGDSALYLCASSPDRAGANVLTFGAGSRLTVL.

This sequence joins TRBV5-6 and TRBJ2-5; D unclear. The CDR3 consists of 11 residues. V lost 2 bases and J lost 5, with 4 bases in between. Germline CDR1 and CDR2: SGHDT and YYEEEE. The CDR3 sequence: CASSFRETQYF. CDR3 coding DNA: TGTGCCAGCAGCTTCCGGGAGACCCAGTACTTC.

This clone occurred a few times. The J gene is TRBJ2-1, the V gene TRBV5-1; 15 positions match TRBD2. J was trimmed by 0 bases and V by 2 bases; bases with no gene match: 3. Germline-derived CDR1 and CDR2 are SGHRS and YFSETQ. The CDR3 is made up of 18 amino acids. CDR3 in amino acids: CASSFRTSGRDSYNEQFF. In DNA form, the CDR3 reads TGCGCCAGCAGCTTCAGGACTAGCGGGAGGGACTCCTACAATGAGCAGTTCTTC.

V usage is TRBV18 and J usage is TRBJ2-3, with 8 bases that match TRBD1. Germline CDR1 reads KGHSH; CDR2 reads LQKENI. The CDR3 totals 14 residues. The junction had 10 bases not matched to a gene; V was cut back by 0 bases and J by 14 bases. The CDR3 DNA reads as TGTGCCAGCTCACCACCGGGGACAGGTTTTCATCTGTATTTT. The encoded protein is CASSPPGTGFHLYF.

This clone was seen once. The chain couples TRBV4-1 to TRBJ2-1; 7 bases match TRBD2. The length of the CDR3 is 14 residues. V trimming: 3 bases; J trimming: 3 bases; junction bases outside the gene matches: 2. CDR1 is MGHRA, CDR2 YSYEKL, per germline. The CDR3 sequence: CASSQREFYNEQFF. The CDR3 coding sequence is TGCGCCAGCAGCCAGCGGGAGTTCTACAATGAGCAGTTCTTC.

This rearrangement joins TRBV29-1 to TRBJ1-3; no clear D gene. V lost 7 bases to trimming and J lost 0 bases, with 13 bases between them. CDR1 is SQVTM, CDR2 ANQGSEA, per germline. CDR3 length: 14 residues. CDR3 protein: CSAGDGLSGNTIYF. The DNA for the CDR3 is TGCAGCGCCGGAGACGGCCTCTCTGGAAACACCATATATTTT.